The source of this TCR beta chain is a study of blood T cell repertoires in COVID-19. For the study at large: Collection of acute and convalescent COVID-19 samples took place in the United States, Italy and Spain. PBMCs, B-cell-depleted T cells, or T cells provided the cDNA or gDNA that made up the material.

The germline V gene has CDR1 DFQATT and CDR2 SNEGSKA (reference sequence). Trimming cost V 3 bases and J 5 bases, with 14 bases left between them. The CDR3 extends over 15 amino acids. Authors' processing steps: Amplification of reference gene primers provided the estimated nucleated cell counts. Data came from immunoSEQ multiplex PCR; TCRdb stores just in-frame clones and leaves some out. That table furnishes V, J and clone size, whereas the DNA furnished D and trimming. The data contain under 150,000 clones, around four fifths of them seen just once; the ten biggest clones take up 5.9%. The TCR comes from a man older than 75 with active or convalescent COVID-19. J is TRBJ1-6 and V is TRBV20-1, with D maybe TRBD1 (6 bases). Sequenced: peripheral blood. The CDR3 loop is CSASEQGLNNSPLHF. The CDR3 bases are TGCAGTGCTAGTGAGCAGGGGCTAAATAATTCACCCCTCCACTTT.